The sequence of this T cell receptor beta chain was determined in a study of shared clonotypes between healthy human individuals. Study-level results: Non-shared clonotypes displayed generation probabilities falling below those of clonotypes present in all four donors.

Turning to this clone: The target antigen is unknown.

Germline loops: CDR1 LGHNT, CDR2 FRNRAP. The CDR3 loop spans 12 amino acids. V lost 4 bases to trimming and J lost 4 bases, with 8 bases between them. Generated by immunoSEQ multiplex PCR, the TCRdb table keeps only in-frame clones and is missing some. Here the sample spans roughly 2.1 million clones, about 92% being singletons. Cells designated naive CD8 were CD45RO-negative and were positively selected for CCR7, with terminally differentiated effector memory CD45RA+ cells excluded. This TCR derives from a man aged 18 to 30 in good health. Some clones in this sample may be carry-over from other donors' samples. This chain joins TRBV12-5 and TRBJ2-7, with no clear D. Sequences were obtained from naive CD8+ T cells from PBMCs. CDR3 sequence reads: CASGWSSYEQYF. CDR3 bases: TGTGCTAGTGGTTGGAGTAGTTACGAGCAGTACTTC.